This entry is about one T cell receptor (beta chain). Its target is unknown. The record originates from a study of blood T cells in healthy people across ages. The CDR3 covers 16 residues. J lost 1 base, V lost 1 base, and 6 bases had no gene match. The germline V gene has CDR1 LNHNV and CDR2 YYDKDF (reference sequence). Study findings and constraints: Versus aged donors, long-lived donors had higher diversity and more naive CD4+ cells.

For the second PCR, which ran for 7 to 11 cycles, a sample-barcoded 5' primer and a J-beta primer mix were used. TCRdb recomputed calls from the 5' RACE reads with MiXCR, one row per CDR3 protein. The table includes over 1.5 million distinct CDR3 sequences, around 48% detected once. The receptor was derived from a woman in her forties in good health. The chain employs TRBV15 and TRBJ2-7; 8 bases are shared with TRBD1. The material sequenced was blood. CDR3 region: CATSRGRDRFSYEQYF. Here the CDR3 DNA reads TGTGCCACCAGCAGAGGACGGGACAGGTTTTCCTACGAGCAGTACTTC.